These 17 T cell receptor beta chains came from one sample sequenced in a study of blood T cell repertoires in COVID-19. Sequencing used immunoSEQ multiplex PCR; TCRdb keeps in-frame clones, though not all of them. The sample shows under 95,000 clones, about 80% of them seen only once. Material for sequencing was peripheral blood. The receptors stem from a man in his forties or fifties with active or convalescent COVID-19.

This rearrangement joins TRBV27 to TRBJ1-6; tentatively, D is TRBD1 (6 bases). Germline V gene lookup returns CDR1 MNHEY and CDR2 SMNVEV (reference sequence). The CDR3 spans 17 residues. Trimming left V 6 bases short and J 3 bases short, with 18 bases between. This chain's CDR3 is CASSLSGTPSYNSPLHF. In DNA form, the CDR3 reads TGTGCCAGCAGCCTCTCCGGGACACCGAGCTATAATTCACCCCTCCACTTT.

The sample holds one count of this clone. The rearrangement links TRBV3-1 (or the pseudogene TRBV3-2) to TRBJ1-1; D may be TRBD1 (6 bases). Per the germline V gene, CDR1 is LGHDT and CDR2 is YNNKEL (reference sequence). The CDR3 is 15 amino acids. V was shortened by 7 bases and J by 5 bases, with 20 bases between the two germline ends. For the CDR3, the DNA is TGTGCCAGCAACCAGGCCGCAGGGGTTAGGACTGAAGCTTTCTTT. This encodes CASNQAAGVRTEAFF.

V and J are TRBV6-5 and TRBJ2-7; TRBD1 aligns across 8 bases. Germline CDR1 reads MNHEY; CDR2 reads SVGAGI. This CDR3 region has 15 residues. Unmatched junction bases numbered 10, after V lost 8 bases and J lost 1 base. The CDR3 protein is CASAKGQGRSYEQYF. CDR3 coding DNA: TGTGCCAGCGCCAAAGGACAGGGTCGTTCCTACGAGCAGTACTTC.

This clone has only one observation. The chain has TRBV6-2 or TRBV6-3 and TRBJ2-1; 10 nucleotides agree with TRBD2. The CDR3 is 17 residues long. The trim removed 6 bases at V and 4 bases at J, leaving 12 bases unmatched. Germline V gene sequence: CDR1 MNHEY, CDR2 SVGEGT. The CDR3 here is CASSVPPTSGAYNEQFF. CDR3 DNA: TGTGCCAGCAGCGTACCACCCACTAGCGGGGCATACAATGAGCAGTTCTTC.

This chain connects TRBV14 to TRBJ1-4; D might be TRBD1 (6 bases). The germline V gene has CDR1 SGHDN and CDR2 FVKESK. Trimming removed 4 bases at V and 8 bases at J, with 14 bases between. The CDR3 contains 14 residues. CDR3 region: CASSRPGQLEKLFF. CDR3 in DNA: TGTGCCAGCAGCCGGCCCGGACAGCTGGAAAAACTGTTTTTT.

This chain links TRBV10-3 with TRBJ1-6; D is possibly TRBD1 (5 bases). CDR1 and CDR2 (germline): ENHRY, SYGVKD. This CDR3 region has 12 residues. V lost 10 bases and J 5 bases, leaving 9 bases between the germline ends. The CDR3 DNA is TGTGCCACTGAGACAGATAATTCACCCCTCCACTTT. This gives the protein CATETDNSPLHF.

This clone was detected a few times. V usage is TRBV5-4 and J usage is TRBJ2-7; 10 nucleotides agree with TRBD1. V was clipped by 6 bases and J by 0 bases; unmatched bases: 6. Looked up from germline, CDR1 is SGHNT and CDR2 is YYREEE (reference sequence). The CDR3 has 15 residues. CDR3 nucleotide sequence: TGTGCCAGCACCTCGGGACAGGGGAACTCCTACGAGCAGTACTTC. This gives the protein CASTSGQGNSYEQYF. Full variable domain (remainder filled in from reference TRBV5-4 and TRBJ2-7): ETGVTQSPTHLIKTRGQQVTLRCSSQSGHNTVSWYQQALGQGPQFIFQYYREEENGRGNFPPRFSGLQFPNYSSELNVNALELDDSALYLCASTSGQGNSYEQYFGPGTRLTVT.

The CDR3 region has the DNA TGTGCCAGCAAGGTCCCACAGGGAATCGACAATGAGCAGTTCTTC. It encodes CASKVPQGIDNEQFF. This chain uses TRBV6-4 with TRBJ2-1; tentative D call: TRBD1 (6 bases). Trimming took 7 bases from V and 5 from J, leaving 18 bases between them. The CDR3 extends over 15 amino acids. Germline V gene sequence: CDR1 MRHNA, CDR2 SNTAGT.

The gene calls are TRBV9 and TRBJ1-6; D is unclear. The CDR3 loop spans 15 amino acids. Germline V gene data show CDR1 as SGDLS and CDR2 as YYNGEE. V was shortened by 3 bases and J by 0 bases, with 7 bases between the two germline ends. The CDR3 DNA is TGTGCCAGCAGCGAGTCTAGCTCCTATAATTCACCCCTCCACTTT. Its protein is CASSESSSYNSPLHF. The full variable domain, its missing parts supplied by reference TRBV9 and TRBJ1-6, is DSGVTQTPKHLITATGQRVTLRCSPRSGDLSVYWYQQSLDQGLQFLIQYYNGEERAKGNILERFSAQQFPDLHSELNLSSLELGDSALYFCASSESSSYNSPLHFGNGTRLTVT.

This chain uses TRBV3-1 (or the pseudogene TRBV3-2) with TRBJ1-2, with D uncertain. Trimming took off 4 bases at V and 7 bases at J, with 16 bases between the two ends. The CDR3 totals 14 residues. The germline V gene has CDR1 LGHDT and CDR2 YNNKEL (reference sequence). The CDR3 bases are TGTGCCAGCAGCCGACTTCAATCCCAAGTTGGCTACACCTTC. This encodes CASSRLQSQVGYTF.

The V gene is TRBV7-2, the J gene TRBJ2-7, with 11 bases lining up with TRBD2. V shed 1 base, J shed 2 bases, and the junction held 4 bases outside the gene matches. The length of the CDR3 is 16 residues. Per the germline V gene, CDR1 is SGHTA and CDR2 is FQGNSA. The CDR3 DNA sequence: TGTGCCAGCAGCTTAGGAACTAGCGGGGGTACCTACGAGCAGTACTTC. Translated, it gives CASSLGTSGGTYEQYF. Complete variable domain (other parts from reference TRBV7-2 and TRBJ2-7): GAGVSQSPSNKVTEKGKDVELRCDPISGHTALYWYRQSLGQGLEFLIYFQGNSAPDKSGLPSDRFSAERTGGSVSTLTIQRTQQEDSAVYLCASSLGTSGGTYEQYFGPGTRLTVT.

There are a few counts of this clone. The chain links TRBV9 to TRBJ1-2; D is perhaps TRBD1 (6 bases). The V end lost 5 bases, the J end lost 6 bases, and 17 bases lay between the germline ends. CDR1 and CDR2 from the germline V gene are SGDLS and YYNGEE. The CDR3 consists of 14 residues. CDR3 sequence reads: CASSLTRTANGYTF. In DNA form, the CDR3 reads TGTGCCAGCAGTCTAACCAGGACAGCAAATGGCTACACCTTC.

The chain links TRBV4-3 to TRBJ1-3; D remains unclear. Germline assignment: CDR1 LGHNA and CDR2 YSLEER. The CDR3 covers 14 residues. Trimming shortened V by 1 base and J by 4 bases, and 8 bases separated the two germline ends. The CDR3 DNA follows: TGCGCCAGCAGCCAAGCTTTTACAGGAAACACCATATATTTT. As protein: CASSQAFTGNTIYF.

With regard to this clone: At the DNA level, this CDR3 is encoded by other sequences in the same sample as well. This chain uses TRBV3-1 (or the pseudogene TRBV3-2) with TRBJ2-5; the match to TRBD1 covers 7 bases. The CDR3 has 14 residues. CDR1 is LGHDT and CDR2 is YNNKEL in the germline V gene (reference sequence). V was clipped by 5 bases and J by 2 bases; unmatched bases: 5. DNA for the CDR3: TGTGCCAGCAGCAGAGGACAGGTACAAGAGACCCAGTACTTC. Amino acid sequence: CASSRGQVQETQYF.

The chain links TRBV5-1 to TRBJ2-3, with TRBD2 identical over 7 bases. This CDR3 has 14 amino acids. V dropped 4 bases and J dropped 6; count of bases not matched to a gene: 8. CDR1 SGHRS and CDR2 YFSETQ come from the germline V gene. CDR3 residues: CASSHPEAGDTQYF. CDR3 sequence (DNA): TGCGCCAGCAGCCACCCCGAAGCGGGGGATACGCAGTATTTT.

CDR3 DNA sequence: TGTGCCAGCAGCTTAGAGGGGGGGACTCGGGACGAGCAGTACTTC. Translated, it gives CASSLEGGTRDEQYF. The chain joins TRBV7-9 to TRBJ2-7; maybe TRBD2 (7 bases). This CDR3 region has 15 residues. The germline V gene encodes CDR1 SEHNR and CDR2 FQNEAQ (reference sequence). The V end lost 1 base, the J end lost 5 bases, and 15 bases lay between the germline ends.

The J gene is TRBJ1-1, the V gene TRBV3-1 (or the pseudogene TRBV3-2), with a weak D call TRBD1 (5 bases). CDR3 size: 11 residues. The V gene lost 4 bases and the J gene lost 8 bases, with 8 bases spanning the gap. CDR1 LGHDT and CDR2 YNNKEL come from the germline V gene (reference sequence). CDR3 in amino acids: CASSLGGEAFF. The CDR3 coding sequence is TGTGCCAGCAGCCTCGGGGGGGAAGCTTTCTTT.